These 22 T cell receptor beta chains originate from one sample sequenced in a study of early T cells in non-severe SARS-CoV-2 infection. A single record per CDR3 protein comes from TCRdb applying MiXCR to the 5' RACE reads. The sample lists about 44,000 distinct CDR3 sequences, around 23% occurring once. Sequencing used whole blood, obtained at baseline. Receptors originate from an adult who was a healthcare worker with PCR-confirmed SARS-CoV-2 infection or an uninfected control (not recorded which).

V usage is TRBV10-3 and J usage is TRBJ1-1, with TRBD1 matching over 7 bases. J gave up 0 bases and V 6 bases, and 4 bases lay outside the gene matches. The CDR3 has 14 residues. CDR1 and CDR2 (germline): ENHRY, SYGVKD. The CDR3 nucleotides are TGTGCCATCAGCCCGGGACAGATGAACACTGAAGCTTTCTTT. It specifies CAISPGQMNTEAFF.

The J gene is TRBJ2-2, the V gene TRBV6-1; D is uncertain. V dropped 5 bases and J dropped 7 bases, with 11 bases sitting between them. The germline gives CDR1 MNHNS, CDR2 SASEGT. The CDR3 is 13 amino acids. The CDR3 spells CASSPTIYGELFF. The CDR3 nucleotides read TGTGCCAGCAGTCCCACAATTTACGGGGAGCTGTTTTTT.

This clonotype turned up a few times. The chain has TRBV6-6 and TRBJ2-5; D might be TRBD1 (6 bases). Trimming removed 5 bases from V and 5 bases from J, with 9 bases in between. The germline V gene has CDR1 MNHNY and CDR2 SVGAGI (reference sequence). This CDR3 is 12 amino acids long. The CDR3 nucleotides are TGTGCCAGCAGTGAGGGGGTTGAGACCCAGTACTTC. This sequence encodes CASSEGVETQYF.

This clonotype was seen only a few times. The chain couples TRBV2 to TRBJ1-6; D is unresolved. V gave up 4 bases and J gave up 5 bases, with 9 bases separating them. The CDR3 contains 14 residues. Germline CDR1 is SNHLY and CDR2 is FYNNEI. The CDR3 here is CASSGGGNNSPLHF. CDR3 coding DNA: TGTGCCAGCAGTGGGGGAGGTAATAATTCACCCCTCCACTTT. The full variable domain, in which reference TRBV2 and TRBJ1-6 provide the parts outside the CDR3, is EPEVTQTPSHQVTQMGQEVILRCVPISNHLYFYWYRQILGQKVEFLVSFYNNEISEKSEIFDDQFSVERPDGSNFTLKIRSTKLEDSAMYFCASSGGGNNSPLHFGNGTRLTVT.

This clonotype has just a few counts. The gene calls are TRBV5-1 and TRBJ2-1, with D possibly TRBD1 on 6 matching bases. The germline V gene has CDR1 SGHRS and CDR2 YFSETQ. The CDR3 has 14 amino acids. V was clipped by 1 base and J by 6 bases, with 11 bases between them. The CDR3 reads CASSLTGNPNEQFF. As DNA, the CDR3 is TGCGCCAGCAGCTTGACAGGGAATCCCAATGAGCAGTTCTTC.

In its sample, this clonotype was seen once. The rearrangement uses TRBV5-1 and TRBJ1-1, with TRBD1 identical over 8 bases. Trimming removed 7 bases from V and 0 bases from J; junction bases left unmatched: 11. Germline CDR1 reads SGHRS; CDR2 reads YFSETQ. The CDR3 is made up of 16 amino acids. Here the CDR3 reads CASGNSGTGLNTEAFF. CDR3 coding DNA: TGCGCCAGCGGAAACTCCGGGACAGGCCTGAACACTGAAGCTTTCTTT.

This chain joins TRBV7-8 and TRBJ1-1; a possible D gene is TRBD1 (6 bases). The CDR3 contains 16 residues. The V and J ends lost 7 bases and 5 bases respectively, with 23 bases between them. Germline CDR1 and CDR2: SGHVS and FQNEAQ. CDR3 DNA sequence: TGTGCCAGCAAAACCTACTCGGGCAGGGGACGGACTGAAGCTTTCTTT. Protein sequence: CASKTYSGRGRTEAFF. Full variable domain (rest looked up from reference TRBV7-8 and TRBJ1-1): GAGVSQSPRYKVAKRGQDVALRCDPISGHVSLFWYQQALGQGPEFLTYFQNEAQLDKSGLPSDRFFAERPEGSVSTLKIQRTQQEDSAVYLCASKTYSGRGRTEAFFGQGTRLTVV.

This clonotype appeared a few times. The chain employs TRBV6-6 and TRBJ2-7; D may correspond to TRBD1 or TRBD2 (6 bases each). Germline loops: CDR1 MNHNY, CDR2 SVGAGI (reference sequence). The V and J ends lost 5 bases and 4 bases respectively, with 18 bases between them. This CDR3 spans 15 amino acids. The chain's CDR3 is CASSPQQGLPYEQYF. The CDR3 bases are TGTGCCAGCAGTCCCCAACAGGGACTTCCTTACGAGCAGTACTTC.

This clonotype was counted between two and nine times. This chain links TRBV4-2 with TRBJ2-5; TRBD2 matches 14 bases. From germline, CDR1 is LGHNA and CDR2 YNFKEQ. The CDR3 extends over 17 amino acids. V trimming: 4 bases; J trimming: 2 bases; junction bases outside the gene matches: 6. This CDR3 reads CASSPRTSGGIQETQYF. The CDR3 nucleotides are TGTGCCAGCAGCCCACGGACTAGCGGGGGGATACAAGAGACCCAGTACTTC.

The chain has TRBV29-1 and TRBJ2-2; D is unresolved. The CDR3 runs to 10 residues. V lost 7 bases to trimming and J lost 8 bases, with 8 bases between them. The germline V gene has CDR1 SQVTM and CDR2 ANQGSEA. DNA of the CDR3: TGCAGCGGACTGGGGGGGGAGCTGTTTTTT. It yields the protein CSGLGGELFF.

This clonotype has only a few counts. The rearrangement uses TRBV25-1 and TRBJ1-3; D may be TRBD1 (5 bases). CDR3 size: 13 residues. V gave up 11 bases and J gave up 0 bases, with 11 bases separating them. Germline V gene data show CDR1 as MGHDK and CDR2 as SYGVNS. CDR3 sequence: CASRASSGNTIYF. The CDR3 DNA reads as TGTGCCTCCAGGGCCTCCTCTGGAAACACCATATATTTT.

This clonotype has just a few counts. This chain connects TRBV6-2 or TRBV6-3 to TRBJ1-6; tentatively, D is TRBD1 (6 bases). Germline CDR1 and CDR2: MNHEY and SVGEGT. The V and J ends lost 6 bases and 7 bases respectively, with 13 bases between them. CDR3 length equals 14 residues. CDR3 coding DNA: TGTGCCAGCAGGCCGGCAGGGGAGAATTCACCCCTCCACTTT. Translated: CASRPAGENSPLHF.

The chain couples TRBV10-2 to TRBJ2-4; the D is unclear. CDR1 and CDR2 (germline): WSHSY, SAAADI. V was clipped by 8 bases and J by 6 bases, with 11 bases between them. The CDR3 sequence is 12 residues long. This chain's CDR3 is CASATTGNIQYF. The CDR3 nucleotides are TGCGCCAGCGCAACGACTGGAAACATTCAGTACTTC.

This clonotype was observed at least ten times. CDR3 amino acids: CASSWTTPSYEQYF. As DNA, the CDR3 is TGTGCCAGCAGCTGGACAACACCATCCTACGAGCAGTACTTC. The rearrangement joins TRBV5-8 to TRBJ2-7, with D perhaps TRBD1 (5 bases). CDR3 length: 14 residues. CDR1 is SGHTS, CDR2 YDEGEE, per germline. V was pared by 3 bases and J by 1 base, with 11 bases between.

The CDR3 nucleotides read TGTGCCAGCAGTCACTTGGGGGGGGAGGGCTATGGCTACACCTTC. It translates to CASSHLGGEGYGYTF. The chain employs TRBV12-3 or TRBV12-4 and TRBJ1-2; TRBD1 might be the D (5 bases). The length of the CDR3 is 15 residues. Trimming removed 5 bases at V and 4 bases at J, with 17 bases between.

The chain employs TRBV7-3 and TRBJ1-2; D ambiguous. The germline V gene encodes CDR1 SGHTA and CDR2 FQGTGA. The CDR3 is 14 amino acids. Deletions cut 3 bases from V and 8 bases from J, with 16 bases between. DNA of the CDR3: TGTGCCAGCAGCTTCGACGTCCTAGGGATGGGCTACACCTTC. Its protein is CASSFDVLGMGYTF.

This clonotype turned up a few times. J is TRBJ2-7 and V is TRBV10-3, with 8 bases fitting TRBD1. This CDR3 has 13 amino acids. Per the germline V gene, CDR1 is ENHRY and CDR2 is SYGVKD. V lost 4 bases, J lost 5 bases, and 4 bases stayed unmatched. CDR3 DNA: TGTGCCATCAGTGCCAGGGGGCAAGACGAGCAGTACTTC. Its protein product is CAISARGQDEQYF.

This rearrangement joins TRBV29-1 to TRBJ2-7; D not resolved. The CDR3 spans 15 residues. V lost 3 bases and J 3 bases, leaving 18 bases between the germline ends. The germline CDR1 and CDR2 sequences are SQVTM and ANQGSEA. The CDR3, as DNA: TGCAGCGTTGATAGTAGGGTTGGCCCTAGCTACGAGCAGTACTTC. It encodes CSVDSRVGPSYEQYF.

The gene calls are TRBV6-6 and TRBJ1-4; 8 positions agree with TRBD1. Germline V gene sequence: CDR1 MNHNY, CDR2 SVGAGI (reference sequence). This CDR3 is 14 amino acids long. With 2 bases clipped from V and 8 bases from J, the junction kept 4 bases outside the gene matches. The CDR3 coding sequence is TGTGCCAGCAGTTACCGGACAGGGCGAGAAAAACTGTTTTTT. Protein sequence: CASSYRTGREKLFF.

This rearrangement joins TRBV10-3 to TRBJ2-3, with 8 nucleotides matching TRBD1. Germline V gene sequence: CDR1 ENHRY, CDR2 SYGVKD. The CDR3 extends over 14 amino acids. V was pared by 7 bases and J by 2 bases, with 5 bases of the junction left unmatched. The CDR3, as DNA: TGTGCCATCATGACGACAGGGGTCACAGATACGCAGTATTTT. Translation: CAIMTTGVTDTQYF.

The gene calls are TRBV6-5 and TRBJ2-3; D ambiguous. Germline CDR1 reads MNHEY; CDR2 reads SVGAGI. This CDR3 has 15 residues. The V gene lost 5 bases and the J gene lost 2 bases, with 14 bases spanning the gap. The CDR3 here is CASSLTEQFTDTQYF. CDR3 in DNA: TGTGCCAGCAGTCTCACCGAGCAATTCACAGATACGCAGTATTTT.

This clonotype was counted between two and nine times. The rearrangement links TRBV27 to TRBJ2-7; 11 positions agree with TRBD1. Trimming took 3 bases from V and 3 from J; bases not matched to a gene: 4. The CDR3 contains 15 residues. CDR1 MNHEY and CDR2 SMNVEV come from the germline V gene (reference sequence). CDR3: CASSLGTGGNYEQYF. The CDR3 DNA reads as TGTGCCAGCAGTTTGGGGACAGGGGGAAACTACGAGCAGTACTTC.